Below are 13 T cell receptor beta chains sequenced from a single sample in a study of blood T cell repertoires in COVID-19. This table comes from immunoSEQ multiplex PCR, and its TCRdb copy is limited to in-frame clones, with some not included. The sample has more than 45,000 clones; around 90% are singletons. The material sequenced was peripheral blood. Receptors originate from a human donor with active COVID-19. The donor label of this sample is uncertain.

V and J are TRBV5-1 and TRBJ1-3; a weak D match, TRBD1 (5 bases). The ends were cut back, 3 bases at V and 4 bases at J, with 11 bases in the middle. Germline lookup yields CDR1 SGHRS and CDR2 YFSETQ. There are 14 residues in the CDR3. This CDR3 is CASSSDTTGNTIYF. CDR3 nucleotide sequence: TGCGCCAGCAGCTCGGACACGACGGGAAACACCATATATTTT. Full variable domain (outside the CDR3, taken from reference TRBV5-1 and TRBJ1-3): KAGVTQTPRYLIKTRGQQVTLSCSPISGHRSVSWYQQTPGQGLQFLFEYFSETQRNKGNFPGRFSGRQFSNSRSEMNVSTLELGDSALYLCASSSDTTGNTIYFGEGSWLTVV.

V gene TRBV11-2 combines with J gene TRBJ2-2; unclear D gene. V was pared by 4 bases and J by 4 bases, with 7 bases between. Germline lookup yields CDR1 SGHAT and CDR2 FQNNGV. The CDR3 sequence is 13 residues long. The CDR3 DNA is TGTGCCAGCAGCTCCCTTATCACCGGGGAGCTGTTTTTT. This codes for CASSSLITGELFF.

CDR3 in amino acids: CASSMAGTVTYEQYF. CDR3 coding DNA: TGTGCCAGTAGTATGGCCGGGACAGTTACCTACGAGCAGTACTTC. V is TRBV19 and J is TRBJ2-7; 7 nucleotides match TRBD1. Germline trimming cut 3 bases from V and 2 bases from J; bases unmatched to any gene: 7. This CDR3 comprises 15 residues. The germline V gene has CDR1 LNHDA and CDR2 SQIVND (reference sequence).

The genes are TRBV5-6 and TRBJ2-7; D is uncertain. V lost 0 bases, J lost 2 bases, and 6 bases lay in between. CDR3 length: 13 residues. The germline V gene encodes CDR1 SGHDT and CDR2 YYEEEE. CDR3 loop: CASSLAHTYEQYF. CDR3 coding DNA: TGTGCCAGCAGCTTGGCTCACACCTACGAGCAGTACTTC.

The gene calls are TRBV28 and TRBJ1-5; no clear D gene. The CDR3 is 14 amino acids. Trimming took off 4 bases at V and 6 bases at J, with 13 bases between the two ends. Per the germline V gene, CDR1 is MDHEN and CDR2 is SYDVKM. The CDR3 sequence: CASSSPGSSQPQHF. In DNA, the CDR3 is TGTGCCAGCAGTTCACCGGGGTCCTCTCAGCCCCAGCATTTT. The full variable domain, completed using reference TRBV28 and TRBJ1-5, is DVKVTQSSRYLVKRTGEKVFLECVQDMDHENMFWYRQDPGLGLRLIYFSYDVKMKEKGDIPEGYSVSREKKERFSLILESASTNQTSMYLCASSSPGSSQPQHFGDGTRLSIL.

The V gene is TRBV4-3, the J gene TRBJ2-7; weak D call: TRBD2 (6 bases). Germline CDR1 and CDR2: LGHNA and YSLEER. The CDR3 is made up of 15 amino acids. V dropped 0 bases and J dropped 3 bases, with 12 bases sitting between them. The CDR3: CASSQETGALYEQYF. The CDR3 DNA is TGCGCCAGCAGCCAAGAGACGGGAGCCCTCTACGAGCAGTACTTC.

This clone was seen just once. The chain joins TRBV5-4 to TRBJ2-3; 14 bases line up with TRBD2. The germline gives CDR1 SGHNT, CDR2 YYREEE (reference sequence). Germline trimming cut 2 bases from V and 3 bases from J; bases unmatched to any gene: 8. The CDR3 loop spans 18 amino acids. CDR3 sequence (DNA): TGTGCCAGCAGCTTAAAGACCGGGACTAGCGGGAGTACAGATACGCAGTATTTT. Amino acids: CASSLKTGTSGSTDTQYF.

This chain links TRBV11-2 with TRBJ2-1; a possible D gene is TRBD2 (5 bases). The CDR3 runs to 15 residues. The germline CDR1 and CDR2 sequences are SGHAT and FQNNGV. Trimming left V 1 base short and J 4 bases short, with 11 bases between. CDR3 protein: CASSLGAGTYNEQFF. In DNA, the CDR3 is TGTGCCAGCAGCTTAGGGGCGGGCACTTACAATGAGCAGTTCTTC.

As DNA, the CDR3 is TGTGCCAGCAGTCCCGCGACTGGCACAGATACGCAGTATTTT. Protein: CASSPATGTDTQYF. V and J are TRBV27 and TRBJ2-3; D unclear. Per the germline V gene, CDR1 is MNHEY and CDR2 is SMNVEV (reference sequence). The CDR3 contains 14 residues. Trimming shortened V by 5 bases and J by 1 base, and 10 bases separated the two germline ends.

This rearrangement joins TRBV30 to TRBJ1-6; the match to TRBD1 covers 7 bases. The CDR3 sequence is 14 residues long. V was clipped by 8 bases and J by 10 bases; unmatched bases: 14. Germline CDR1 and CDR2: GTSNPN and SVGIG (reference sequence). The CDR3 loop reads CATEGQGGGSPLHF. Written as DNA, the CDR3 is TGTGCCACGGAAGGGCAGGGGGGTGGATCACCCCTCCACTTT. Full variable domain (outside the CDR3, taken from reference TRBV30 and TRBJ1-6): SQTIHQWPATLVQPVGSPLSLECTVEGTSNPNLYWYRQAAGRGLQLLFYSVGIGQISSEVPQNLSASRPQDRQFILSSKKLLLSDSGFYLCATEGQGGGSPLHFGNGTRLTVT.

In regard to this clone: The junction does not match germline at one end; this may be a read error. V is TRBV7-7 and J is TRBJ2-1; TRBD2 is a possible D gene (6 bases). Looked up from germline, CDR1 is SSHAT and CDR2 is FNYEAQ (reference sequence). The CDR3 spans 13 residues. The CDR3 here is CASSAGRNNEQFF. CDR3 coding DNA: TGTGCTAGCAGCGCAGGGAGGAACAATGAGCAGTTCTTC.

This clone was counted a few times. V usage is TRBV6-5 and J usage is TRBJ1-4; unclear D gene. V was pared by 2 bases and J by 8 bases, with 18 bases between. CDR1 and CDR2 (germline): MNHEY, SVGAGI. This CDR3 comprises 16 residues. This chain's CDR3 is CASSYDGPSFFEKLFF. The CDR3 bases are TGTGCCAGCAGTTACGATGGCCCGTCCTTTTTCGAAAAACTGTTTTTT.

V usage is TRBV5-1 and J usage is TRBJ2-1; 7 bases fit TRBD1. The length of the CDR3 is 14 residues. The V segment lost 4 bases and the J segment 7 bases; nucleotides outside the gene matches: 8. CDR1 SGHRS and CDR2 YFSETQ come from the germline V gene. The CDR3 spells CASSGRTGENEQFF. DNA of the CDR3: TGCGCCAGCAGCGGACGCACAGGGGAGAATGAGCAGTTCTTC.